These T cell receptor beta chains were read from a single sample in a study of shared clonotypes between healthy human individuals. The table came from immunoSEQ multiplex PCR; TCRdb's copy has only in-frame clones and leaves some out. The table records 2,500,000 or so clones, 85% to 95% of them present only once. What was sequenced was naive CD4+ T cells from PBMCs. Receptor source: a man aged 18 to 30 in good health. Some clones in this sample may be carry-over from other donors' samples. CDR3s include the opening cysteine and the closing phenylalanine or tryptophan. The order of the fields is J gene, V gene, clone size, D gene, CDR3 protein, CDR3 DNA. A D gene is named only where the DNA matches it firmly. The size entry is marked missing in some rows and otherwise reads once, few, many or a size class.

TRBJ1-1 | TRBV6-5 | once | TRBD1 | CASSLTGGANTEAFF | TGTGCCAGCAGTCTGACAGGGGGGGCGAACACTGAAGCTTTCTTT
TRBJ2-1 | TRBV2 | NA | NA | CASRGEWGYNEQFF | TGTGCCAGCAGGGGCGAATGGGGCTACAATGAGCAGTTCTTC
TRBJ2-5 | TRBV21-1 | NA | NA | CASSQLRLAGLDETQYF | TGTGCCAGCAGCCAACTGAGACTAGCGGGATTAGATGAGACCCAGTACTTC
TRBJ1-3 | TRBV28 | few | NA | CASSSLGGNSGNTIYF | TGTGCCAGCAGTTCCCTTGGGGGGAACTCTGGAAACACCATATATTTT
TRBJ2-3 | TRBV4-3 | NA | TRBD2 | CASSVTSGSAVGTDTQYF | TGCGCCAGCAGCGTGACTAGCGGGAGTGCTGTCGGGACAGATACGCAGTATTTT
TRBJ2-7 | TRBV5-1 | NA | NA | CASSVPNYEQYF | TGCGCCAGCAGCGTCCCCAACTACGAGCAGTACTTC
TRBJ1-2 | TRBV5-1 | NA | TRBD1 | CASSSPGTANYGYTF | TGCGCCAGCAGCTCTCCCGGGACAGCTAACTATGGCTACACCTTC
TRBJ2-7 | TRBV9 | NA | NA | CASSEGRTPYEQYF | TGTGCCAGCAGCGAGGGGAGGACTCCCTACGAGCAGTACTTC
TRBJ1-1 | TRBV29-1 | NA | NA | CSVRGGGARGNTEAFF | TGCAGCGTCCGAGGAGGAGGGGCCAGGGGGAACACTGAAGCTTTCTTT
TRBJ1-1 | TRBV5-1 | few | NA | CASRPGTEGGEAFF | TGCGCCAGCAGACCAGGGACGGAGGGTGGTGAAGCTTTCTTT
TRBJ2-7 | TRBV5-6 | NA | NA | CASSLGVWTSSYEQYF | TGTGCCAGCAGCTTGGGCGTCTGGACCTCTTCCTACGAGCAGTACTTC
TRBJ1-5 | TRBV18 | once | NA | CASSPFSNQPQHF | TGTGCCAGCTCACCCTTTAGCAATCAGCCCCAGCATTTT
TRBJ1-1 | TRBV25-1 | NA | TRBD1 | CASSEQGAVTEAFF | TGTGCCAGCAGTGAACAGGGGGCGGTCACTGAAGCTTTCTTT
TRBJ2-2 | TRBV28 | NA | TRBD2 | CASSPPGGMIGELFF | TGTGCCAGCAGTCCCCCGGGGGGGATGATCGGGGAGCTGTTTTTT
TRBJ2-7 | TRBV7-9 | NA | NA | CASSFTSTYEQYF | TGTGCCAGCAGCTTCACATCCACCTACGAGCAGTACTTC
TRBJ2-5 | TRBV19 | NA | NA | CASSIRLIGVGTQYF | TGTGCCAGTAGTATCCGGTTAATAGGGGTTGGGACCCAGTACTTC
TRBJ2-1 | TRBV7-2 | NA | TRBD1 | CASSPHGQGVGNEQFF | TGTGCCAGCAGCCCCCACGGACAGGGGGTGGGCAATGAGCAGTTCTTC
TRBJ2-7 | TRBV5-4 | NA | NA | CASSFLDLRPREQYF | TGTGCCAGCAGCTTCTTAGATCTCCGCCCTCGCGAGCAGTACTTC
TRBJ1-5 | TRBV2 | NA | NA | CASSPSLQPQHF | TGTGCCAGCTCCCCGTCATTACAGCCCCAGCATTTT
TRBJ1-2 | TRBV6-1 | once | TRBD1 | CASSVYRGGDYGYTF | TGTGCCAGCAGTGTATACAGGGGTGGCGACTATGGCTACACCTTC
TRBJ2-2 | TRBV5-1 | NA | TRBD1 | CASSPQGAYTGELFF | TGCGCCAGCAGCCCACAGGGGGCATACACCGGGGAGCTGTTTTTT
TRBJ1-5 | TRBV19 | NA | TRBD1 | CASSVQEGSGTGVSQPQHF | TGTGCCAGTAGTGTCCAAGAGGGGTCTGGGACAGGGGTAAGTCAGCCCCAGCATTTT
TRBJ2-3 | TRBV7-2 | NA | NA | CASSSRPLAGDTQYF | TGTGCCAGCAGCTCCCGACCCTTGGCTGGAGATACGCAGTATTTT
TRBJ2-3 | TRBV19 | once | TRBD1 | CASSIGTGTDTQYF | TGTGCCAGTAGTATTGGGACAGGCACAGATACGCAGTATTTT
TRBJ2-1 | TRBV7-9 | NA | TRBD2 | CASSRLAGDDNEQFF | TGTGCCAGCAGTCGACTAGCGGGAGACGACAATGAGCAGTTCTTC
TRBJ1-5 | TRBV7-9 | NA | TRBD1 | CASSYSSGQGRNQPQHF | TGTGCCAGCAGCTATAGCTCCGGACAGGGGCGGAATCAGCCCCAGCATTTT
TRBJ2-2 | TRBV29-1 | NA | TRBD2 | CSVDGGGAGELFF | TGCAGCGTTGACGGGGGAGGGGCCGGGGAGCTGTTTTTT
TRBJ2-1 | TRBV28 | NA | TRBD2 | CASSQAGLAGNEQFF | TGTGCCAGCAGTCAAGCGGGACTAGCGGGTAATGAGCAGTTCTTC
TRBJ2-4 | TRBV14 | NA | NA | CASSQDADLDIQYF | TGTGCCAGCAGCCAAGATGCGGATCTTGACATTCAGTACTTC
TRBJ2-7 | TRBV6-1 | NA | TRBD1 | CASSDSTGGFDEQYF | TGTGCCAGCAGTGACTCGACAGGGGGTTTTGACGAGCAGTACTTC
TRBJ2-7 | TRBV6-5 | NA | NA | CASSYTRYHEQYF | TGTGCCAGCAGTTACACAAGATACCACGAGCAGTACTTC
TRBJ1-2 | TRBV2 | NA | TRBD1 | CASSAGGSGYTF | TGTGCCAGCAGCGCAGGGGGATCTGGCTACACCTTC
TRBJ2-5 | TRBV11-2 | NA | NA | CASSSPVADTQETQYF | TGTGCCAGCAGCTCCCCTGTAGCGGATACCCAAGAGACCCAGTACTTC
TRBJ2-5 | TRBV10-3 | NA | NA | CATKELLRASRRETQYF | TGTGCCACCAAAGAACTTCTCCGGGCTAGCAGGCGAGAGACCCAGTACTTC
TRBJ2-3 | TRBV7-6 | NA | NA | CASSLGLYPDTQYF | TGTGCCAGCAGCTTGGGACTGTACCCAGATACGCAGTATTTT
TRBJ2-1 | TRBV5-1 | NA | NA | CATSGTLGNEQFF | TGCGCCACGTCTGGAACTCTCGGGAATGAGCAGTTCTTC
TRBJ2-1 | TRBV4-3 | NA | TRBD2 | CASSQGGLADHEQFF | TGCGCCAGCAGCCAAGGGGGACTAGCGGACCATGAGCAGTTCTTC
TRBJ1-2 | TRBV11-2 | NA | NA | CASSPGLRGYTF | TGTGCCAGCAGCCCGGGCCTGAGGGGCTACACCTTC
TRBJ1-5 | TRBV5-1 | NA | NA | CASSLEAGSNQPQHF | TGCGCCAGCAGCTTGGAGGCAGGGAGCAATCAGCCCCAGCATTTT
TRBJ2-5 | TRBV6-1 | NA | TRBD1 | CASSERTRTGRGETQYF | TGTGCCAGCAGTGAACGAACGAGGACAGGACGTGGGGAGACCCAGTACTTC
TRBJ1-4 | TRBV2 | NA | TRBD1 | CASAGEGGGEKLFF | TGTGCCAGCGCCGGTGAAGGGGGCGGAGAAAAACTGTTTTTT
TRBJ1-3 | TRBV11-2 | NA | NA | CASSTLGGSSGNTIYF | TGTGCCAGCAGTACGTTGGGGGGGAGTTCTGGAAACACCATATATTTT
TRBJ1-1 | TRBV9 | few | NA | CASSVGVGTEAFF | TGTGCCAGCAGCGTAGGTGTCGGCACTGAAGCTTTCTTT
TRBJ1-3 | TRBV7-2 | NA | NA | CASSLMGGAGNTIYF | TGTGCCAGCAGCTTAATGGGGGGTGCTGGAAACACCATATATTTT
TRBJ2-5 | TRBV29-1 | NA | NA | CTAETETQYF | TGCACCGCGGAGACAGAGACCCAGTACTTC
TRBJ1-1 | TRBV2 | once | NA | CASSGWVGSTEAFF | TGTGCCAGCAGTGGGTGGGTAGGGAGCACTGAAGCTTTCTTT
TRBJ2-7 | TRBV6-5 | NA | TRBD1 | CASSYSPGQNYEQYF | TGTGCCAGCAGTTACAGCCCGGGACAGAACTACGAGCAGTACTTC
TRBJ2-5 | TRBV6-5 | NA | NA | CASRLGGIGETQYF | TGTGCCAGCAGATTAGGGGGGATCGGGGAGACCCAGTACTTC
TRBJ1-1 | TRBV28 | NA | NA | CASRYVTEAFF | TGTGCCAGCAGGTATGTCACTGAAGCTTTCTTT
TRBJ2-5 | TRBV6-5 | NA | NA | CASSYSTLGGETQYF | TGTGCCAGCAGTTACTCCACCTTGGGCGGAGAGACCCAGTACTTC
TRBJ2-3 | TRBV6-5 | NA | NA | CASNLASTDTQYF | TGTGCCAGCAATCTAGCGTCCACAGATACGCAGTATTTT
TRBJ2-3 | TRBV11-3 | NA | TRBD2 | CASSYGAGGPTDTQYF | TGTGCCAGCAGCTACGGGGCGGGAGGGCCTACAGATACGCAGTATTTT
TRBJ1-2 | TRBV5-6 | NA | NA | CASSLDTGYYGYTF | TGTGCCAGCAGCTTGGACACAGGGTACTATGGCTACACCTTC
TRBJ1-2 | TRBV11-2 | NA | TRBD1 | CASSLARDRPNYGYTF | TGTGCCAGCAGCTTAGCTCGGGACAGGCCTAACTATGGCTACACCTTC
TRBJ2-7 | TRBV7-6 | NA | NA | CASSFGEFYYEQYF | TGTGCCAGCAGCTTCGGCGAATTCTACTACGAGCAGTACTTC
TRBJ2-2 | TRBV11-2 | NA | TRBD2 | CASRLIAGSRGELFF | TGTGCCAGCAGACTGATAGCGGGGAGTCGAGGGGAGCTGTTTTTT
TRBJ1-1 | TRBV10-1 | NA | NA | CASSETQGGTEAFF | TGCGCCAGCAGTGAGACACAAGGGGGCACTGAAGCTTTCTTT
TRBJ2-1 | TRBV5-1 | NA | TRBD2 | CASSSGSLAAGVEQFF | TGCGCCAGCAGCTCAGGATCCCTAGCGGCCGGCGTGGAGCAGTTCTTC
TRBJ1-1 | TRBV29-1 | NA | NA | CSARKTIMNTEAFF | TGCAGCGCGCGGAAGACTATTATGAACACTGAAGCTTTCTTT